This paragraph covers one TCR beta chain sequence. Losses at the gene ends were 6 bases for V and 5 bases for J; bases not matched to a gene: 2. CDR1 and CDR2 from the germline V gene are DFQATT and SNEGSKA (reference sequence). The CDR3 has 11 amino acids. Per the authors' pipeline: Reference gene primer amplification gave estimated nucleated cell counts. Method: immunoSEQ multiplex PCR; TCRdb's copy keeps in-frame clones and lacks some. V, J and clone size derive from that table, while D and trimming were established from the DNA sequence. In the table there are more than 85,000 clones, around 82% of which are singletons. This entry is derived from a study of blood T cell repertoires in COVID-19. Study background: Samples taken during acute and convalescent COVID-19 were collected in the United States, Italy and Spain. From T cells, B-cell-depleted T cells, or PBMCs came the material, which was cDNA or gDNA.

The sequenced sample consisted of peripheral blood. The receptor's source is a human donor in a cohort sampled during active or convalescent COVID-19. The J gene is TRBJ2-3, the V gene TRBV20-1, with TRBD2 matching 7 bases. The CDR3 is CSAIAGDTQYF. The CDR3 DNA is TGCAGTGCGATAGCGGGAGATACGCAGTATTTT.